This is a list of T cell receptor beta chains from one sample in a study of cytomegalovirus exposure and HLA in healthy donors. Profiled with immunoSEQ multiplex PCR; TCRdb holds only in-frame clones, not every one. The sample contains tens of thousands of clones, more than 75% of which appear only once. The sample comprised PBMCs. The receptor source for this set is a woman in her fifties or sixties in good health and CMV-seropositive. The CDR3 runs from the conserved cysteine through the conserved F or W. The D gene is left open where the match is weak. Clone size is stated in some rows and not others, as once, few, many or a class when expanded.

DNA: TGTGCCAGTAGTTCCTTCGGGGCAGATACGCAGTATTTT; CDR3: CASSSFGADTQYF; length: 13; J: TRBJ2-3; D: -; V: TRBV19; size: -
DNA: TGTGCCAGCAGCCAAAGAGCAGGGGGAGGCGAGACCCAGTACTTC; CDR3: CASSQRAGGGETQYF; length: 15; J: TRBJ2-5; D: -; V: TRBV14; size: -
DNA: TGCGCCAGCAGCAAAGGGCCCGACAGGGTCTATGGCTACACCTTC; CDR3: CASSKGPDRVYGYTF; length: 15; J: TRBJ1-2; D: TRBD1; V: TRBV5-1; size: -
DNA: TGTGCCAGCAGTCCGAACCCTGGCGGTCAGCCCCAGCATTTT; CDR3: CASSPNPGGQPQHF; length: 14; J: TRBJ1-5; D: -; V: TRBV28; size: -
DNA: TGCGCCAGCAGGGGACTAGCGGGAGATGAGACCCAGTACTTC; CDR3: CASRGLAGDETQYF; length: 14; J: TRBJ2-5; D: TRBD2; V: TRBV10-2; size: -
DNA: TGTGCCACCTCCCGGACAGGAGGCAATCAGCCCCAGCATTTT; CDR3: CATSRTGGNQPQHF; length: 14; J: TRBJ1-5; D: TRBD1; V: TRBV19; size: -
DNA: TGCAGCGTTGAAGGGGGGAGGGCGAGGACCCAGTACTTC; CDR3: CSVEGGRARTQYF; length: 13; J: TRBJ2-5; D: TRBD2; V: TRBV29-1; size: -
DNA: TGTGCCAGCAGCGTAGTTGGAGGGCTCCATCCGAACACTGAAGCTTTCTTT; CDR3: CASSVVGGLHPNTEAFF; length: 17; J: TRBJ1-1; D: -; V: TRBV9; size: -
DNA: TGTGCCAGTAGTGGTGAAGGCAGGGGGCATGTGAACACTGAAGCTTTCTTT; CDR3: CASSGEGRGHVNTEAFF; length: 17; J: TRBJ1-1; D: TRBD1; V: TRBV19; size: -
DNA: TGTGCCAGCAGCGGACTAGCGGGGGGGCCGTTAGAGCAGTACTTC; CDR3: CASSGLAGGPLEQYF; length: 15; J: TRBJ2-7; D: TRBD2; V: TRBV2; size: -
DNA: TGTGCTAGTGGTCCCGGGGGGTACCACGAGCAGTACTTC; CDR3: CASGPGGYHEQYF; length: 13; J: TRBJ2-7; D: TRBD2; V: TRBV12-5; size: -
DNA: TGTGCCAGTAGTACAGGGGGCGGCACTGAAGCTTTCTTT; CDR3: CASSTGGGTEAFF; length: 13; J: TRBJ1-1; D: TRBD1; V: TRBV19; size: -
DNA: TGTGCCAGTAGAAGGGGGACTAGCGGTCGGGATACGCAGTATTTT; CDR3: CASRRGTSGRDTQYF; length: 15; J: TRBJ2-3; D: TRBD2; V: TRBV19; size: -
DNA: TGTGCCAGCAGCTTGGGTATAGGTAGCGGGGGACACTACAATGAGCAGTTCTTC; CDR3: CASSLGIGSGGHYNEQFF; length: 18; J: TRBJ2-1; D: TRBD2; V: TRBV11-3; size: -
DNA: TGTGCCAGCAGCTTAAGCGGGAGACCCCTTAACAGGGAGCAGTTCTTC; CDR3: CASSLSGRPLNREQFF; length: 16; J: TRBJ2-1; D: TRBD2; V: TRBV7-3; size: -
DNA: TGCGCCAGCAGCCAAGAGTCCCCGGGACAGGGTTTTGGGAATGAAAAACTGTTTTTT; CDR3: CASSQESPGQGFGNEKLFF; length: 19; J: TRBJ1-4; D: TRBD1; V: TRBV4-1; size: -
DNA: TGCAGCGCCTCGGATAGCGGGAGAGCACATACGCAGTATTTT; CDR3: CSASDSGRAHTQYF; length: 14; J: TRBJ2-3; D: TRBD2; V: TRBV29-1; size: -
DNA: TGTGCCAGCGCGTCCAACTATGGCTACACCTTC; CDR3: CASASNYGYTF; length: 11; J: TRBJ1-2; D: -; V: TRBV6-6; size: -
DNA: TGCGCCAGCAGCTTGGCCGGGACTAGCGGGGGAGAGACCCAGTACTTC; CDR3: CASSLAGTSGGETQYF; length: 16; J: TRBJ2-5; D: TRBD2; V: TRBV5-1; size: few
DNA: TGTGCCAGCAGTTATCATGGCGGAGGTGAGCAGTTCTTC; CDR3: CASSYHGGGEQFF; length: 13; J: TRBJ2-1; D: -; V: TRBV6-5; size: -
DNA: TGTGCCAGCTCACCGGGACAGGGCTCCCAAGAGACCCAGTACTTC; CDR3: CASSPGQGSQETQYF; length: 15; J: TRBJ2-5; D: TRBD1; V: TRBV18; size: -
DNA: TGTTCCAGCAGCTCAGAGGACAGGGGAGAGTACTTC; CDR3: CSSSSEDRGEYF; length: 12; J: TRBJ2-7; D: TRBD1; V: TRBV7-9; size: -
DNA: TGTGCCAGCAGCGTCCGACAGGGGGCAGGGACTGAAGCTTTCTTT; CDR3: CASSVRQGAGTEAFF; length: 15; J: TRBJ1-1; D: TRBD1; V: TRBV7-9; size: -
DNA: TGTGCCAGCAGCACACCGGGACTAGCGGGCCTAAGCTCCTACAATGAGCAGTTCTTC; CDR3: CASSTPGLAGLSSYNEQFF; length: 19; J: TRBJ2-1; D: TRBD2; V: TRBV5-6; size: -
DNA: TGTGCCAGCAGTACCCGGACAGCGAACACTGAAGCTTTCTTT; CDR3: CASSTRTANTEAFF; length: 14; J: TRBJ1-1; D: -; V: TRBV2; size: -
DNA: TGTGCCAGCAGTACATCTTTGAACACTGAAGCTTTCTTT; CDR3: CASSTSLNTEAFF; length: 13; J: TRBJ1-1; D: -; V: TRBV7-3; size: -
DNA: TGCGCCAGCAGCTTGGACGGGGAGCGGAACTATGGCTACACCTTC; CDR3: CASSLDGERNYGYTF; length: 15; J: TRBJ1-2; D: -; V: TRBV5-1; size: -
DNA: TGCGCCAGCAGCGATCAACCAGGGGCCACTGAAGCTTTCTTT; CDR3: CASSDQPGATEAFF; length: 14; J: TRBJ1-1; D: -; V: TRBV5-1; size: -
DNA: TGTGCCATCAGTGGCCCCTCAGTGGACAGCTACGATGGCTACACCTTC; CDR3: CAISGPSVDSYDGYTF; length: 16; J: TRBJ1-2; D: -; V: TRBV10-3; size: -
DNA: TGTGCCATCAGTGAGAACAGAGTCACGAACACCGGGGAGCTGTTTTTT; CDR3: CAISENRVTNTGELFF; length: 16; J: TRBJ2-2; D: -; V: TRBV10-3; size: once
DNA: TGTGCCAGCAGCTTAAAACTCCTTGAAGCTTTCTTT; CDR3: CASSLKLLEAFF; length: 12; J: TRBJ1-1; D: -; V: TRBV13; size: -
DNA: TGTGCCAGCAGCGCCTCTGGACAGGGCGTTCGGTATGGCTACACCTTC; CDR3: CASSASGQGVRYGYTF; length: 16; J: TRBJ1-2; D: TRBD1; V: TRBV9; size: -
DNA: TGTGCCAGCAGTCGTCCGGGAGCAACTAGCACAGATACGCAGTATTTT; CDR3: CASSRPGATSTDTQYF; length: 16; J: TRBJ2-3; D: -; V: TRBV7-8; size: -
DNA: TGCGCCAGCAGCTTGTTTAGCGGGGGCAATGAGCAGTTCTTC; CDR3: CASSLFSGGNEQFF; length: 14; J: TRBJ2-1; D: TRBD2; V: TRBV5-1; size: once
DNA: TGTGCTAGTGGTTCCGGACAGGGGAGAGAGACCCAGTACTTC; CDR3: CASGSGQGRETQYF; length: 14; J: TRBJ2-5; D: TRBD1; V: TRBV12-5; size: -
DNA: TGTGCCAGCACAGGGACTAGCGGAGATACGCAGTATTTT; CDR3: CASTGTSGDTQYF; length: 13; J: TRBJ2-3; D: TRBD2; V: TRBV18; size: few
DNA: TGTGCCAGCAGTGTAGCCAACACCGGGGAGCTGTTTTTT; CDR3: CASSVANTGELFF; length: 13; J: TRBJ2-2; D: -; V: TRBV6-4; size: medium-sized
DNA: TGTGCCAGCAGCTTAGGGGGGCGCTTTGGCTACACCTTC; CDR3: CASSLGGRFGYTF; length: 13; J: TRBJ1-2; D: -; V: TRBV11-3; size: few
DNA: TGTGCCAGCAGCTTCGATGGCGGGGACACAGATACGCAGTATTTT; CDR3: CASSFDGGDTDTQYF; length: 15; J: TRBJ2-3; D: -; V: TRBV6-1; size: -
DNA: TGCGCCAGCACTACAATAGCGGGGAGCACAGATACGCAGTATTTT; CDR3: CASTTIAGSTDTQYF; length: 15; J: TRBJ2-3; D: TRBD2; V: TRBV5-1; size: -
DNA: TGCGCCAGCAGTGCGGGACATCTCTATGGCTACACCTTC; CDR3: CASSAGHLYGYTF; length: 13; J: TRBJ1-2; D: -; V: TRBV10-1; size: -
DNA: TGCGCCAGCAGCGTATCACAGGGGGCTGTGGATACGCAGTATTTT; CDR3: CASSVSQGAVDTQYF; length: 15; J: TRBJ2-3; D: TRBD1; V: TRBV5-1; size: -
DNA: TGTGCCAGCAGCCAAGCGGGAGGTACAGATACGCAGTATTTT; CDR3: CASSQAGGTDTQYF; length: 14; J: TRBJ2-3; D: TRBD2; V: TRBV6-4; size: -
DNA: TGTGCCATACGACAGCCGGGAAACACCATATATTTT; CDR3: CAIRQPGNTIYF; length: 12; J: TRBJ1-3; D: -; V: TRBV15; size: -
DNA: TGTGCCAGTAGTAATGGACTAGCAGACTACAATGAGCAGTTCTTC; CDR3: CASSNGLADYNEQFF; length: 15; J: TRBJ2-1; D: TRBD2; V: TRBV19; size: -
DNA: TGTGCCAGCAGTTACGTGGGGCTGGTGAACACTGAAGCTTTCTTT; CDR3: CASSYVGLVNTEAFF; length: 15; J: TRBJ1-1; D: -; V: TRBV6-5; size: -
DNA: TGTGCCAGCACTCCCGCCCCAACTGAGCCCTATGGCTACACCTTC; CDR3: CASTPAPTEPYGYTF; length: 15; J: TRBJ1-2; D: -; V: TRBV6-5; size: -
DNA: TGTGCCAGCAGTAAGGGACTAGCGGGACCAACCAATGAGCAGTTCTTC; CDR3: CASSKGLAGPTNEQFF; length: 16; J: TRBJ2-1; D: TRBD2; V: TRBV2; size: -
DNA: TGTGCCAGCAGTTTAATTGGACTAGCGGTGCTAGATACGCAGTATTTT; CDR3: CASSLIGLAVLDTQYF; length: 16; J: TRBJ2-3; D: TRBD2; V: TRBV27; size: -
DNA: TGTGCCAGCAGCCTTGGACAGGGAAGAGTAGCTTTCTTT; CDR3: CASSLGQGRVAFF; length: 13; J: TRBJ1-1; D: TRBD1; V: TRBV6-5; size: -
DNA: TGTGCCAGTAGGGGGGGCGGGGGAGCCTACGAGCAGTACTTC; CDR3: CASRGGGGAYEQYF; length: 14; J: TRBJ2-7; D: -; V: TRBV6-6; size: -
DNA: TGTGCCAGCAGCTTAGTAGGGACTAGTAAATATGAGCAGTTCTTC; CDR3: CASSLVGTSKYEQFF; length: 15; J: TRBJ2-1; D: TRBD2; V: TRBV7-9; size: -
DNA: TGTGCCAGTAGTCTGGGGAGTCGTGAAGGAGAGACCCAGTACTTC; CDR3: CASSLGSREGETQYF; length: 15; J: TRBJ2-5; D: -; V: TRBV19; size: -